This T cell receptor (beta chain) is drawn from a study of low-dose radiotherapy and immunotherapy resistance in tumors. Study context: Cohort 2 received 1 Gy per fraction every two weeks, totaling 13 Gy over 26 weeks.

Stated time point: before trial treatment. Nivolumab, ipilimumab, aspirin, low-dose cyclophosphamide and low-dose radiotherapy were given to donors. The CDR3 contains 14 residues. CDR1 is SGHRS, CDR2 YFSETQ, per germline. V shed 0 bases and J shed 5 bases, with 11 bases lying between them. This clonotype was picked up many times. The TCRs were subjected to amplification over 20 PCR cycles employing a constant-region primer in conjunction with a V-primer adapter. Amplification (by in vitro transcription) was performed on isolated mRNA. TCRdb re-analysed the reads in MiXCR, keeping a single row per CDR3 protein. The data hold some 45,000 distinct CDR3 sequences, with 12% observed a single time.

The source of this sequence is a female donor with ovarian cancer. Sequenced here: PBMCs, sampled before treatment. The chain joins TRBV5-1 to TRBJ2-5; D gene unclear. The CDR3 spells CASSLAKGGETQYF. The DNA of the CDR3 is TGCGCCAGCAGCTTGGCCAAAGGTGGCGAGACCCAGTACTTC.